The 25 T cell receptor beta chains below come from one sample, sequenced in a study of cytomegalovirus exposure and HLA in healthy donors. This PCR relied on a set of 60 Vbeta primers and 13 Jbeta primers. Only in-frame clones appear in the TCRdb table, and some are missing; sequencing was by immunoSEQ multiplex PCR. The table includes 150,000 to 200,000 clones, 80% to 85% detected once. Material for sequencing was PBMCs. All receptors come from a human donor in good health.

The rearrangement joins TRBV4-2 to TRBJ2-7, with TRBD2 matching 7 bases. CDR3 length: 13 amino acids. The germline V gene encodes CDR1 LGHNA and CDR2 YNFKEQ. Trimming took 1 base from V and 6 from J; bases not matched to a gene: 3. The CDR3 nucleotides are TGTGCCAGCAGCCAAGGAGCTAGCGGCGAGCAGTACTTC. Protein sequence: CASSQGASGEQYF.

The chain recombines TRBV2 with TRBJ2-7; 7 bases line up with TRBD1. CDR3 length: 14 residues. V gave up 6 bases and J gave up 3 bases; unmatched junction bases: 8. Germline loops: CDR1 SNHLY, CDR2 FYNNEI. CDR3 coding DNA: TGTGCCAGCAGAACCGGGACAGCAAGCTACGAGCAGTACTTC. Amino acid sequence: CASRTGTASYEQYF.

V gene TRBV10-3 combines with J gene TRBJ1-1, with D possibly being TRBD1 (5 bases). V was pared by 6 bases and J by 1 base, with 9 bases between. Germline V gene sequence: CDR1 ENHRY, CDR2 SYGVKD. The CDR3 is 13 residues long. This CDR3 is CAIRTTGNTEAFF. In nucleotides, the CDR3 is TGTGCCATCAGGACCACAGGGAACACTGAAGCTTTCTTT.

The chain couples TRBV28 to TRBJ1-5; D possibly corresponds to TRBD1 (5 bases). Germline-derived CDR1 and CDR2 are MDHEN and SYDVKM. The CDR3 extends over 16 amino acids. V dropped 3 bases and J dropped 0 bases, with 12 bases sitting between them. The CDR3 region has the DNA TGTGCCAGCAGTTTGGCAGGGACTTATAGCAATCAGCCCCAGCATTTT. Residues: CASSLAGTYSNQPQHF.

This sequence joins TRBV2 and TRBJ1-2; unclear D gene. V gave up 6 bases and J gave up 3 bases, with 8 bases separating them. The germline gives CDR1 SNHLY, CDR2 FYNNEI. The CDR3 is 12 residues long. The CDR3 coding sequence is TGTGCCAGCAGCGGGAATTACTATGGCTACACCTTC. This codes for CASSGNYYGYTF.

This chain connects TRBV10-1 to TRBJ1-4, with 7 bases matching TRBD1. The CDR3 covers 14 residues. Germline loops: CDR1 WNHNN, CDR2 SYGVQD (reference sequence). V was pared by 4 bases and J by 8 bases, with 7 bases of the junction left unmatched. The CDR3 region has the DNA TGCGCCAGCAGTGTGACAGGGTTATGGGAAAAACTGTTTTTT. Protein sequence: CASSVTGLWEKLFF.

This clone was counted a few times. The CDR3 DNA follows: TGTGCCAGCAGCTTACAGGGGATGTCCTACGAGCAGTACTTC. Translated: CASSLQGMSYEQYF. The rearrangement uses TRBV13 and TRBJ2-7, with TRBD1 as a possible D gene (6 bases). This CDR3 comprises 14 residues. The V gene's germline CDR1 is PRHDT and CDR2 FYEKMQ (reference sequence). The V end lost 2 bases, the J end lost 1 base, and 9 bases lay between the germline ends.

In this sample, this clone turned up a few times. DNA of the CDR3: TGTGCCAGCAGCGATACTAGCGGGGTGGCGACCCAGTACTTC. Amino acid sequence: CASSDTSGVATQYF. The chain carries TRBV9 and TRBJ2-5; TRBD2 matches at 10 bases. Trimming at V came to 3 bases and at J to 7 bases, leaving 6 bases not matched to a gene. CDR3 length equals 14 residues. Germline loops: CDR1 SGDLS, CDR2 YYNGEE.

This rearrangement joins TRBV9 to TRBJ1-5; 8 positions agree with TRBD1. The junction had 7 bases not matched to a gene; V was cut back by 0 bases and J by 5 bases. Germline V CDR1 and CDR2: SGDLS, YYNGEE. The CDR3 sequence is 16 residues long. The CDR3 sequence: CASSVVRQGAYQPQHF. In nucleotides, the CDR3 is TGTGCCAGCAGCGTAGTTCGGCAGGGGGCTTATCAGCCCCAGCATTTT.

The genes are TRBV19 and TRBJ2-7; 10 nucleotides match TRBD1. This CDR3 is built from 16 residues. The germline V gene has CDR1 LNHDA and CDR2 SQIVND (reference sequence). V trimming: 5 bases; J trimming: 1 base; junction bases outside the gene matches: 8. In nucleotides, the CDR3 is TGTGCCAGTAGTGGGAGGGACAGGGGAAAGTCCTACGAGCAGTACTTC. Its translation is CASSGRDRGKSYEQYF.

The chain couples TRBV10-3 to TRBJ2-7; D is perhaps TRBD1 (6 bases). Trimming pared 5 bases from V and 4 bases from J, leaving 9 bases between. This CDR3 is 12 amino acids long. Germline CDR1 reads ENHRY; CDR2 reads SYGVKD. The CDR3 DNA is TGTGCCATCAGTCCAGGGGCGTACGAGCAGTACTTC. Encoded protein: CAISPGAYEQYF.

This chain connects TRBV7-3 to TRBJ1-1, with 10 bases aligning to TRBD1. The germline CDR1 and CDR2 sequences are SGHTA and FQGTGA. CDR3 length: 14 residues. Trimming took 4 bases from V and 5 from J; bases not matched to a gene: 4. CDR3 bases: TGTGCCAGCAGCTCGACAGGGGGCCTGACTGAAGCTTTCTTT. The encoded protein is CASSSTGGLTEAFF.

V and J are TRBV7-9 and TRBJ2-5; 7 nucleotides line up with TRBD2. The germline V gene encodes CDR1 SEHNR and CDR2 FQNEAQ (reference sequence). V lost 5 bases to trimming and J lost 0 bases; unmatched junction nucleotides: 9. This CDR3 spans 16 amino acids. DNA for the CDR3: TGTGCCAGCAGCGCTCGGGAGGCAGGGTACCAAGAGACCCAGTACTTC. Translating gives CASSAREAGYQETQYF.

The rearrangement links TRBV7-2 to TRBJ2-3; possibly TRBD2 for D (6 bases). The CDR3 runs 13 residues. V lost 11 bases and J lost 4, with 16 bases in between. The germline V gene has CDR1 SGHTA and CDR2 FQGNSA. Here the CDR3 reads CAGQRLVADTQYF. Written as DNA, the CDR3 is TGTGCCGGACAACGACTAGTTGCAGATACGCAGTATTTT.

The V and J genes are TRBV18 and TRBJ1-4; 7 positions agree with TRBD1. The CDR3 consists of 14 residues. In germline, CDR1 is KGHSH, CDR2 LQKENI. V lost 3 bases and J lost 4; bases outside the gene matches: 2. The CDR3 loop reads CASSPDRVNEKLFF. As DNA, the CDR3 is TGTGCCAGCTCACCCGACAGGGTTAATGAAAAACTGTTTTTT.

The rearrangement links TRBV15 to TRBJ1-2; tentatively, D is TRBD1 (5 bases). The V gene's germline CDR1 is LNHNV and CDR2 YYDKDF (reference sequence). Trimming cost V 0 bases and J 7 bases, with 18 bases left between them. There are 16 residues in the CDR3. The CDR3 DNA sequence: TGTGCCACCAGCAGAGATCCGCAGGGAGGGATTAGTGGCTACACCTTC. Its protein is CATSRDPQGGISGYTF.

The chain employs TRBV20-1 and TRBJ2-5, with D possibly being TRBD1 (5 bases). CDR3 length: 11 amino acids. From germline, CDR1 is DFQATT and CDR2 SNEGSKA (reference sequence). V dropped 5 bases and J dropped 5 bases, with 9 bases sitting between them. CDR3 coding DNA: TGCAGTGCTCAGGGTTGGGAGACCCAGTACTTC. Amino acids: CSAQGWETQYF.

This clone has more than one count but fewer than ten. The chain couples TRBV7-9 to TRBJ2-6, with 7 bases that match TRBD2. The CDR3 runs to 16 residues. Trimming removed 4 bases from V and 2 bases from J; junction bases left unmatched: 5. Per germline, CDR1 SEHNR and CDR2 FQNEAQ (reference sequence). CDR3 sequence: CASSSHAGAGANVLTF. The CDR3 coding sequence is TGTGCCAGCAGCTCCCATGCGGGGGCTGGGGCCAACGTCCTGACTTTC.

The chain couples TRBV7-2 to TRBJ1-2; perhaps TRBD1 as D (5 bases). CDR1 is SGHTA and CDR2 is FQGNSA in the germline V gene. The V end was cut by 5 bases, the J end by 2 bases, with 12 bases between. The CDR3 runs 14 residues. CDR3 in DNA: TGTGCCAGCAGCCCAACGGGGGGAAACTATGGCTACACCTTC. Translating gives CASSPTGGNYGYTF.

The chain carries TRBV5-1 and TRBJ1-1, with a tentative D call TRBD1 (6 bases). CDR3 size: 14 residues. Germline values: CDR1 SGHRS, CDR2 YFSETQ. Trimming pared 4 bases from V and 2 bases from J, leaving 12 bases between. This CDR3 reads CASSSLQGNTEAFF. The CDR3 nucleotides read TGCGCCAGCAGCAGCCTACAGGGTAACACTGAAGCTTTCTTT.

This clone was picked up a small number of times. The CDR3 DNA is TGCGCCAGCAGTGAGTCAAGCCAGGGGGCTTTAGATGACTATGGCTACACCTTC. Amino acids: CASSESSQGALDDYGYTF. The chain carries TRBV10-1 and TRBJ1-2, with 8 bases fitting TRBD1. The V gene's germline CDR1 is WNHNN and CDR2 SYGVQD (reference sequence). The CDR3 contains 18 residues. J was trimmed by 3 bases and V by 0 bases; bases with no gene match: 12.

The chain combines TRBV18 with TRBJ1-1, with D possibly matching TRBD1 (5 bases). The CDR3 is made up of 17 amino acids. Germline V gives CDR1 KGHSH, CDR2 LQKENI. Trimming took 2 bases from V and 7 from J, leaving 23 bases between them. CDR3 DNA sequence: TGTGCCAGCTCACCAGATTTGGGGACCCTCGGGAGCAATGAAGCTTTCTTT. Translating it yields CASSPDLGTLGSNEAFF.

The genes are TRBV19 and TRBJ1-4; 7 nucleotides agree with TRBD1. In germline, CDR1 is LNHDA, CDR2 SQIVND (reference sequence). Losses at the gene ends were 3 bases for V and 0 bases for J; bases not matched to a gene: 1. This CDR3 contains 15 residues. The CDR3 here is CASSIGTATNEKLFF. In DNA, the CDR3 is TGTGCCAGTAGTATCGGGACAGCAACTAATGAAAAACTGTTTTTT. Full variable domain (outside the CDR3, taken from reference TRBV19 and TRBJ1-4): DGGITQSPKYLFRKEGQNVTLSCEQNLNHDAMYWYRQDPGQGLRLIYYSQIVNDFQKGDIAEGYSVSREKKESFPLTVTSAQKNPTAFYLCASSIGTATNEKLFFGSGTQLSVL.

This clone was seen more than once but under ten times. The chain joins TRBV7-2 to TRBJ1-6; no firm D call. Germline values: CDR1 SGHTA, CDR2 FQGNSA. V was shortened by 5 bases and J by 6 bases, with 14 bases between the two germline ends. The CDR3 has 15 residues. DNA of the CDR3: TGTGCCAGCAGCGTATCCCCGGGATTTAATTCACCCCTCCACTTT. Protein product: CASSVSPGFNSPLHF.

The chain employs TRBV7-9 and TRBJ1-1; the D is unclear. V lost 3 bases and J 4 bases, leaving 6 bases between the germline ends. From germline, CDR1 is SEHNR and CDR2 FQNEAQ (reference sequence). CDR3 length: 12 residues. CDR3 DNA sequence: TGTGCCAGCAGCTTCCCGGGCACTGAAGCTTTCTTT. Protein: CASSFPGTEAFF.